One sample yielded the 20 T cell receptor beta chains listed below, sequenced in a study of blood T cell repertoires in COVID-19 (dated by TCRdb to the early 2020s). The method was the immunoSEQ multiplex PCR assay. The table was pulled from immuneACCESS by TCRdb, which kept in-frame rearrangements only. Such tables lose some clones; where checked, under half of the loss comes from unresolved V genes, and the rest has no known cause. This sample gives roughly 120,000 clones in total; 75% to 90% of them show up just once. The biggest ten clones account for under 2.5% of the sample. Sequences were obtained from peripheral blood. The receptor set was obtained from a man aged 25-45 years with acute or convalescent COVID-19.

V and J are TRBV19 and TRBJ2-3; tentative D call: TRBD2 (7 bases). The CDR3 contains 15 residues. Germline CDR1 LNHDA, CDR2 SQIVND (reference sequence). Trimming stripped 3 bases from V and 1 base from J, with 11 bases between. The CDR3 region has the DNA TGTGCCAGTAGTATGACGGGGGGCGGCACAGATACGCAGTATTTT. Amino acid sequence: CASSMTGGGTDTQYF.

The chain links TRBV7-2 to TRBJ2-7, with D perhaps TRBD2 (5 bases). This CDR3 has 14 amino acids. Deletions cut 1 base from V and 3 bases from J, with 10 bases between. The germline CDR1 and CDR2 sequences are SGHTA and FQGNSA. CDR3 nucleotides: TGTGCCAGCAGCTTAGTCGCCCGGGACTACGAGCAGTACTTC. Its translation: CASSLVARDYEQYF.

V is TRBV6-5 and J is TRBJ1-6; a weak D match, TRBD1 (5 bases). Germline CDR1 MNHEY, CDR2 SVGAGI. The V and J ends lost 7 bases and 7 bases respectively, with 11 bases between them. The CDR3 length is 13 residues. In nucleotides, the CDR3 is TGTGCCAGCACTAGGGACTCGAATTCACCCCTCCACTTT. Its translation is CASTRDSNSPLHF.

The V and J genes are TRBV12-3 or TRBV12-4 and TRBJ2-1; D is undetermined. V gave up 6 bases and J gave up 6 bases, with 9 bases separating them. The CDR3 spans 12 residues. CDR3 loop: CASSTRRNEQFF. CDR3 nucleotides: TGTGCCAGCAGCACCAGGCGCAATGAGCAGTTCTTC.

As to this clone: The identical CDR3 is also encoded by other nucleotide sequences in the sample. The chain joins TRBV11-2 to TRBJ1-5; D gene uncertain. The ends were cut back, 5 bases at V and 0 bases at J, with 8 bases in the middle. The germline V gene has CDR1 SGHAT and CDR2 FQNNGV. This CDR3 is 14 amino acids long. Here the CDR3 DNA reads TGTGCCAGCAGCCCGGGATCTAGCAATCAGCCCCAGCATTTT. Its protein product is CASSPGSSNQPQHF.

The CDR3: CASSAPPTSYGYEQYV. As DNA, the CDR3 is TGCGCCAGCAGCGCGCCCCCGACTAGTTACGGCTACGAGCAGTACGTC. V is TRBV5-1 and J is TRBJ2-7, with a weak D call TRBD2 (6 bases). The CDR3 covers 16 residues. V was pared by 4 bases and J by 3 bases, with 20 bases between. Germline V gene lookup returns CDR1 SGHRS and CDR2 YFSETQ.

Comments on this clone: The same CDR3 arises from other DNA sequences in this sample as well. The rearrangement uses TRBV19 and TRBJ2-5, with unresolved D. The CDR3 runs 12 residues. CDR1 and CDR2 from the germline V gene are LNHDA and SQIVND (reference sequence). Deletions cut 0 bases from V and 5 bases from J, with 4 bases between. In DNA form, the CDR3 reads TGTGCCAGTAGTATAGATCGGGAGACCCAGTACTTC. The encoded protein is CASSIDRETQYF. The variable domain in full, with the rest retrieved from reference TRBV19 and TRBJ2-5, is DGGITQSPKYLFRKEGQNVTLSCEQNLNHDAMYWYRQDPGQGLRLIYYSQIVNDFQKGDIAEGYSVSREKKESFPLTVTSAQKNPTAFYLCASSIDRETQYFGPGTRLLVL.

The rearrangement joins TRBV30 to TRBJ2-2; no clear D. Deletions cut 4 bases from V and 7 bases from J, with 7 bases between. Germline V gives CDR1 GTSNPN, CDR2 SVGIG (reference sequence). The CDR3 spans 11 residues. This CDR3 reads CAWIVGGELFF. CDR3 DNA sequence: TGTGCCTGGATAGTTGGCGGGGAGCTGTTTTTT.

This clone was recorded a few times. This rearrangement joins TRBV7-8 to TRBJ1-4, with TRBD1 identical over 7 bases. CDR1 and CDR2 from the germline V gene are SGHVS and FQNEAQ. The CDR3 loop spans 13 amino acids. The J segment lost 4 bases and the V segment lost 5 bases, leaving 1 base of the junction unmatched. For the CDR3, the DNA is TGTGCCAGCAGCCAGGGGGTTAATGAAAAACTGTTTTTT. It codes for CASSQGVNEKLFF.

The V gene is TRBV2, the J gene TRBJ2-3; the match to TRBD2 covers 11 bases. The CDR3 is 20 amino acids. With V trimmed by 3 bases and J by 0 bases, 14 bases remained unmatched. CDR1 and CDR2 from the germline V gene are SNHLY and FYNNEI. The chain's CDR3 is CASSETGLAERSRSTDTQYF. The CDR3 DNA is TGTGCCAGCAGTGAGACGGGACTAGCGGAGCGATCTCGTAGCACAGATACGCAGTATTTT.

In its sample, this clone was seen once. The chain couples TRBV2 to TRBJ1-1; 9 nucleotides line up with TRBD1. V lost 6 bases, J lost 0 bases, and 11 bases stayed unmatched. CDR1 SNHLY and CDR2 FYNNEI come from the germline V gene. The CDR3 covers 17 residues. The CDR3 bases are TGTGCCAGCAGCGCCTCCGGGACAGGGAGGATGAACACTGAAGCTTTCTTT. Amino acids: CASSASGTGRMNTEAFF.

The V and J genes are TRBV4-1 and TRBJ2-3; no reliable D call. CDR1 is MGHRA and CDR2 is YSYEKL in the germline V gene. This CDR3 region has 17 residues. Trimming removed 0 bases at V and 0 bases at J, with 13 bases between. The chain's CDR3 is CASSQDFVATSTDTQYF. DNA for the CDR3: TGCGCCAGCAGCCAAGATTTTGTGGCGACTAGCACAGATACGCAGTATTTT.

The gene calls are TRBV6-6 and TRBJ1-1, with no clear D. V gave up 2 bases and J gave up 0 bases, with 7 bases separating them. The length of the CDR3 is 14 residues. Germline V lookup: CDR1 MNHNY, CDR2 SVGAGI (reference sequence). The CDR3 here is CASSYMELNTEAFF. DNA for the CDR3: TGTGCCAGCAGTTACATGGAGCTGAACACTGAAGCTTTCTTT.

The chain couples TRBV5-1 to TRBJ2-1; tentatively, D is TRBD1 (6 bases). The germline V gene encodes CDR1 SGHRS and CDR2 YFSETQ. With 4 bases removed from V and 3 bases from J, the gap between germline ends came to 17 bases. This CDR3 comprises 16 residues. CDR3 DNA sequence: TGCGCCAGCAGCCCCGCCTGGGGGCTAAACTACAATGAGCAGTTCTTC. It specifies CASSPAWGLNYNEQFF.

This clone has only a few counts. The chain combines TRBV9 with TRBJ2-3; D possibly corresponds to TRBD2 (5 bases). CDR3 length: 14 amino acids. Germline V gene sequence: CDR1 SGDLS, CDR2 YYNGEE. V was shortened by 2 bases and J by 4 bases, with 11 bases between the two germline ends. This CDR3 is CASSVPSHSDTQYF. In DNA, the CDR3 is TGTGCCAGCAGCGTCCCTAGCCACTCAGATACGCAGTATTTT.

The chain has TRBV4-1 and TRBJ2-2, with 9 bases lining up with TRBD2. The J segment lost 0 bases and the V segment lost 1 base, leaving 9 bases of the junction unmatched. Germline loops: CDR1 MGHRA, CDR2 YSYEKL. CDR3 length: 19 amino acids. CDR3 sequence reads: CASSQGEPVAGANTGELFF. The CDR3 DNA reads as TGCGCCAGCAGCCAAGGGGAGCCGGTAGCGGGGGCGAACACCGGGGAGCTGTTTTTT.

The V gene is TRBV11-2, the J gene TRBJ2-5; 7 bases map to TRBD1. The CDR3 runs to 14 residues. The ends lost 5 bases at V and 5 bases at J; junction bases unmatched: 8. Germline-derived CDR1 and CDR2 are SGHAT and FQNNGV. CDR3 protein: CASSSSTGHETQYF. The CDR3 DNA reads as TGTGCCAGCAGCAGCTCGACAGGGCACGAGACCCAGTACTTC.

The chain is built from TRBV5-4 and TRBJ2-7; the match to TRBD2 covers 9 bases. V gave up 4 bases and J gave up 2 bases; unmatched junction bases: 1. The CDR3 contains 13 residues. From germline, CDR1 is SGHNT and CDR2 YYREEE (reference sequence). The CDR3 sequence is CASSGGGAYEQYF. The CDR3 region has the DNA TGTGCCAGCAGCGGCGGGGGGGCCTACGAGCAGTACTTC.

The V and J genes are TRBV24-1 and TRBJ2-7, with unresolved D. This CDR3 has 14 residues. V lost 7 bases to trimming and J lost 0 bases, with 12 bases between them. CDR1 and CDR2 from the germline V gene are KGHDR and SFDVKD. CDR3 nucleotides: TGTGCCACCAGCCCAGGAACAGACTCCTACGAGCAGTACGTC. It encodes CATSPGTDSYEQYV.

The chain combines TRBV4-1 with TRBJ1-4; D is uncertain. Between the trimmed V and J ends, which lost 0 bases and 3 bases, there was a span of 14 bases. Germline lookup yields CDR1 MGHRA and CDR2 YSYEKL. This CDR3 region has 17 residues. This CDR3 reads CASSQEDVSGANEKLFF. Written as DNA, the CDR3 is TGCGCCAGCAGCCAAGAGGATGTGTCAGGCGCTAATGAAAAACTGTTTTTT.